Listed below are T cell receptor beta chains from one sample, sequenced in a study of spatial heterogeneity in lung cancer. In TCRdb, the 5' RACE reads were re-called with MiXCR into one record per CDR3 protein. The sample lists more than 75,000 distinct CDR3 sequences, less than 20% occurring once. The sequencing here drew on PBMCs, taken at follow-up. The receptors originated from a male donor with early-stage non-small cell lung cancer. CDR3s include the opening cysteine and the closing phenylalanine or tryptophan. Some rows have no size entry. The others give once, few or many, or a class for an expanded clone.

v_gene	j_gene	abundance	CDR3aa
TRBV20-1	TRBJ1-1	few	CSASTRLAEAFF
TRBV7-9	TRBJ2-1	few	CASSPRDSYNEQFF
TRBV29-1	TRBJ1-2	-	CSVEGPGLDGYTF
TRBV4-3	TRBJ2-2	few	CASKRTAGELFF
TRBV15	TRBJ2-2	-	CATRTGGLADNTGELFF
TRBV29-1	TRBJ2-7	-	CSVDSLAGSEQYF
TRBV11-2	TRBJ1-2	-	CASSLFTFGYTF
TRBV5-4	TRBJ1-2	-	CASSLQQVYGYTF
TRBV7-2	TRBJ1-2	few	CASSPRQPGYTF
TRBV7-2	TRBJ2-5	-	CASSPLPGHGGTQYF
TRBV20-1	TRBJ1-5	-	CSARDQARGGLQPQHF
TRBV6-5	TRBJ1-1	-	CASSYYGGKTEAFF
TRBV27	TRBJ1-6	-	CASSSLLQDNSPLHF
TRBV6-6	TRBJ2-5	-	CASSYFVEGETQYF
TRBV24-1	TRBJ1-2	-	CATSDEPGPDGYTF
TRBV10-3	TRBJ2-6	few	CAIKPGQVISGANVLTF
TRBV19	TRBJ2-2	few	CASSINSGRDTGELFF
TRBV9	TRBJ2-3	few	CASSVISTDTQYF
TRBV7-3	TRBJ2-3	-	CASSLTITSTDTQYF
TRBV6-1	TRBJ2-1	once	CASSAPGGNEQFF
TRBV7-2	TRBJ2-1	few	CASSLGWYNEQFF
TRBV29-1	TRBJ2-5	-	CSVEGGLETQYF
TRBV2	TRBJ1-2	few	CASSGIGVDYGYTF
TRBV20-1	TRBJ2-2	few	CSAGLWGTGELFF
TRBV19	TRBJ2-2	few	CASSMWGPNTGELFF
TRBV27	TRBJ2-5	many	CASSLSGQETQYF
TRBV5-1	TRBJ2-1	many	CASTEGLSSYNEQFF
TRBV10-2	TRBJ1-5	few	CASSDPYSNQPQHF
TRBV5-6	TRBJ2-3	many	CASSFRGPRTDTQYF
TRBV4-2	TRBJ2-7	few	CASSQGLALGSYEQYF
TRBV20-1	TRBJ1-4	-	CSAARDRGKEKLFF
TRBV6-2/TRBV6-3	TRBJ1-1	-	CASRAAGRVNTEAFF
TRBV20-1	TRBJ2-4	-	CSAPGAATSSPIQYF
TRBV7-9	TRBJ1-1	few	CASSLTGDRAEAFF
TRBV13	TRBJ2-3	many	CASSFGTGRPDTQYF
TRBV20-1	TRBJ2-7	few	CSASGTGRYEQYF
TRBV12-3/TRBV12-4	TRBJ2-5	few	CASTKQGASGETQYF
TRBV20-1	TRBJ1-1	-	CSARGSRYTEAFF
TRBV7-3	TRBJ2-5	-	CASSVTGGAQETQYF
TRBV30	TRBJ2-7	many	CAWSVSYEQYF
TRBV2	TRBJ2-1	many	CASNFQGIPNNEQFF
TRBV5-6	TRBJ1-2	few	CASSSQNYGYTF
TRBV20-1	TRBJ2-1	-	CSAHWTSGSGEQFF
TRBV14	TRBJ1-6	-	CGSSQETGSSPLHF
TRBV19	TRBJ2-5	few	CASSFRTGALQETQYF
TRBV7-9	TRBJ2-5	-	CASSRSQETQYF
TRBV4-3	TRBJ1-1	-	CASSLGGWNTEAFF
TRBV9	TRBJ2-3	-	CASSTQGYSTDTQYF
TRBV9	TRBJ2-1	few	CASTPLAGNYNEQFF
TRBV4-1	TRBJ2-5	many	CASSQEPARQETQYF
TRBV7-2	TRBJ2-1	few	CASSLATTGGSYNEQFF
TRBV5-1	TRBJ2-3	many	CASRSGTSGTDTQYF
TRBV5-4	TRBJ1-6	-	CASSLRTQGRLTF